The rows below give T cell receptor beta chains drawn from one sample of a study of blood T cell repertoires in COVID-19. The method was immunoSEQ multiplex PCR; TCRdb's version includes in-frame clones alone and lacks a portion of them. The sample includes 150,000 or so clones, 80% to 90% of them seen just once. Specimen: peripheral blood. The receptors originated from a woman between 40 and 50 years old with acute or convalescent COVID-19. Each CDR3 is given with its conserved first and last residue. A D gene is named only where the DNA matches it firmly. The size field is filled for only some rows; it gives once, few, many or a size class.

D,size,J,V,CDR3,DNA
TRBD2,-,TRBJ2-2,TRBV9,CASSPLAGEEVGELFF,TGTGCCAGCAGCCCCCTAGCGGGAGAGGAGGTCGGGGAGCTGTTTTTT
-,-,TRBJ1-4,TRBV11-2,CASSRTTTGKLFF,TGTGCCAGCAGCCGTACGACGACGGGAAAACTGTTTTTT
-,-,TRBJ1-6,TRBV19,CASSMRTENSPLHF,TGTGCCAGTAGTATGAGGACTGAGAATTCACCCCTCCACTTT
-,-,TRBJ1-2,TRBV12-5,CASGFPGTTNYGYTF,TGTGCTAGTGGTTTTCCCGGGACAACCAACTATGGCTACACCTTC
-,-,TRBJ2-5,TRBV7-9,CASSLDAVRETQYF,TGTGCCAGCAGCTTAGACGCGGTCAGAGAGACCCAGTACTTC
TRBD1,-,TRBJ1-2,TRBV28,CATEEEGARSYGYTF,TGTGCCACCGAAGAGGAGGGGGCGCGGAGCTATGGCTACACCTTC
TRBD2,-,TRBJ2-3,TRBV9,CASSGGLAGGNTDTQYF,TGTGCCAGCAGCGGGGGACTAGCGGGAGGGAACACAGATACGCAGTATTTT
TRBD1,-,TRBJ2-4,TRBV6-5,CASSYIQGGGIQYF,TGTGCCAGCAGTTACATACAGGGGGGAGGCATTCAGTACTTC
TRBD1,-,TRBJ2-5,TRBV7-2,CASSQGQQETQYF,TGTGCCAGCAGCCAGGGACAGCAAGAGACCCAGTACTTC
TRBD1,-,TRBJ1-2,TRBV5-6,CASNTGTGHYGYTF,TGTGCCAGCAACACCGGGACAGGGCACTATGGCTACACCTTC
-,-,TRBJ2-3,TRBV28,CASSSTLTDSQGTDTQYF,TGTGCCAGCAGTTCGACGCTTACCGACTCGCAAGGCACAGATACGCAGTATTTT
-,-,TRBJ1-1,TRBV27,CASSLRTATEAFF,TGTGCCAGCAGTTTAAGGACAGCCACTGAAGCTTTCTTT
-,-,TRBJ1-1,TRBV3-1/TRBV3-2,CASSHRQPNEAFF,TGTGCCAGCAGCCACCGACAGCCCAATGAAGCTTTCTTT
-,-,TRBJ2-1,TRBV4-1,CASSRLQGNEQFF,TGCGCCAGCAGCCGGCTGCAGGGCAATGAGCAGTTCTTC
-,once,TRBJ1-5,TRBV30,CAWSDVQGSQPQHF,TGTGCCTGGAGTGACGTACAGGGTAGTCAGCCCCAGCATTTT
-,-,TRBJ1-2,TRBV14,CASSQDSIYGYTF,TGTGCCAGCAGCCAGGACAGCATCTATGGCTACACCTTC
-,-,TRBJ1-1,TRBV9,CASSVGVTAMNTEAFF,TGTGCCAGCAGCGTTGGGGTGACAGCTATGAACACTGAAGCTTTCTTT
-,-,TRBJ2-7,TRBV2,CASNTQGWHEQYF,TGTGCCAGCAATACCCAGGGCTGGCACGAGCAGTACTTC
-,-,TRBJ1-6,TRBV14,CASSHRSGIYNSPLHF,TGTGCCAGCAGCCACCGATCAGGGATTTATAATTCACCCCTCCACTTT
-,-,TRBJ2-1,TRBV7-9,CASSLRQVHDMVYNEQFF,TGTGCCAGCAGCCTTAGACAGGTCCATGACATGGTCTACAATGAGCAGTTCTTC
-,-,TRBJ1-6,TRBV19,CASSIGAGINSPLHF,TGTGCCAGTAGTATCGGTGCAGGAATTAATTCACCCCTCCACTTT
-,-,TRBJ2-7,TRBV28,CASSLTVVGPYHEQYF,TGTGCCAGCAGTTTAACAGTTGTGGGGCCTTACCACGAGCAGTACTTC
-,-,TRBJ1-6,TRBV5-6,CASSYRGSPLHF,TGTGCCAGCAGCTATCGGGGTTCACCCCTCCACTTT
-,-,TRBJ2-2,TRBV6-5,CASETTLNTGELFF,TGTGCCAGCGAAACAACATTGAACACCGGGGAGCTGTTTTTT
TRBD1,-,TRBJ1-1,TRBV6-5,CASSYSWVRGRAEAFF,TGTGCCAGCAGTTACTCATGGGTAAGGGGGCGAGCTGAAGCTTTCTTT
-,-,TRBJ1-2,TRBV28,CASSTGSSGYTF,TGTGCCAGCAGCACAGGTTCGAGTGGCTACACCTTC
TRBD1,-,TRBJ1-1,TRBV28,CASSATGGITEAFF,TGTGCCAGCAGTGCGACAGGGGGCATCACTGAAGCTTTCTTT
-,-,TRBJ2-5,TRBV2,CASSDRETQYF,TGTGCCAGCAGTGACCGGGAGACCCAGTACTTC
TRBD2,-,TRBJ2-7,TRBV10-3,CAISELAGGRYEQYF,TGTGCCATCAGTGAACTAGCGGGGGGCAGGTACGAGCAGTACTTC
-,-,TRBJ1-1,TRBV28,CASSLSREAFF,TGTGCCAGCAGTTTATCCCGGGAAGCTTTCTTT
TRBD1,-,TRBJ1-4,TRBV28,CASSLTGGSEKLFF,TGTGCCAGCAGTCTTACAGGGGGTAGTGAAAAACTGTTTTTT
-,once,TRBJ2-5,TRBV6-1,CASSEDSLETQYF,TGTGCCAGCAGTGAGGACAGCCTCGAGACCCAGTACTTC
-,-,TRBJ1-6,TRBV28,CASSLSSSYNSPLHF,TGTGCCAGCAGTTTATCGAGCTCCTATAATTCACCCCTCCACTTT
-,-,TRBJ1-3,TRBV2,CASSEDRVSGNTIYF,TGTGCCAGCAGTGAAGACAGGGTCTCTGGAAACACCATATATTTT
-,-,TRBJ2-3,TRBV12-5,CASASSEYSDTQYF,TGTGCTAGTGCCTCGTCAGAATATTCAGATACGCAGTATTTT
-,once,TRBJ1-2,TRBV11-3,CASSLELGRGGGYTF,TGTGCCAGCAGCTTAGAATTAGGGAGGGGAGGAGGCTACACCTTC
-,-,TRBJ1-2,TRBV21-1,CASRKRGQGALGYGYTF,TGTGCCAGCAGGAAAAGGGGACAGGGGGCGCTGGGCTATGGCTACACCTTC
TRBD2,once,TRBJ2-7,TRBV7-3,CASSLHILAGGGRWEQYF,TGTGCCAGCAGCCTGCATATTCTAGCGGGAGGAGGACGTTGGGAGCAGTACTTC
TRBD1,-,TRBJ1-2,TRBV5-1,CASSLDIPGQGEGYTF,TGCGCCAGCAGCTTGGACATTCCGGGACAGGGTGAGGGCTACACCTTC
-,-,TRBJ1-5,TRBV4-2,CASSHLGGSNQPQHF,TGTGCCAGCAGCCATCTCGGAGGTAGCAATCAGCCCCAGCATTTT
-,-,TRBJ1-4,TRBV9,CASSRPDSATNEKLFF,TGTGCCAGCAGCCGACCGGACAGCGCAACTAATGAAAAACTGTTTTTT